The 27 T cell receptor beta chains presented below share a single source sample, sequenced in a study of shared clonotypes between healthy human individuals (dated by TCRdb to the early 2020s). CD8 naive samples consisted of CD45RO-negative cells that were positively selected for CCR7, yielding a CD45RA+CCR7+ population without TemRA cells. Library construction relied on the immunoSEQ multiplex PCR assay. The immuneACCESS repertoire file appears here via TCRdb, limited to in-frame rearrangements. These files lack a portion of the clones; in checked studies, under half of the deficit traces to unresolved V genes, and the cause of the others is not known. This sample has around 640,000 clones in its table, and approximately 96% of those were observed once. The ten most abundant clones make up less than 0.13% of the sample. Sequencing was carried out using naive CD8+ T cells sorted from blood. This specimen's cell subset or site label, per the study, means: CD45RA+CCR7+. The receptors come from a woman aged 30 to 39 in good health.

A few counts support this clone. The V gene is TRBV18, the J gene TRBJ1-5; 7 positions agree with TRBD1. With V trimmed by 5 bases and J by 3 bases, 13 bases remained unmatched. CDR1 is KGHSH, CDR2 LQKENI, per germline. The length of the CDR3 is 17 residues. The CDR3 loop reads CASSSQDRRVNNQPQHF. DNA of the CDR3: TGTGCCAGCTCATCACAGGACAGGCGGGTAAACAATCAGCCCCAGCATTTT. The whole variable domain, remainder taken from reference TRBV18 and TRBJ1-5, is NAGVMQNPRHLVRRRGQEARLRCSPMKGHSHVYWYRQLPEEGLKFMVYLQKENIIDESGMPKERFSAEFPKEGPSILRIQQVVRGDSAAYFCASSSQDRRVNNQPQHFGDGTRLSIL.

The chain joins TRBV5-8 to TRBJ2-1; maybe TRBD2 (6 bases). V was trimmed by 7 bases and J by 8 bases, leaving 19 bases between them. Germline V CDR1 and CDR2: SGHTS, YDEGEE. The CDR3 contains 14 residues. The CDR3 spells CASPHGDLFDEQFF. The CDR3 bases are TGTGCCAGCCCCCACGGGGACTTATTTGATGAGCAGTTCTTC.

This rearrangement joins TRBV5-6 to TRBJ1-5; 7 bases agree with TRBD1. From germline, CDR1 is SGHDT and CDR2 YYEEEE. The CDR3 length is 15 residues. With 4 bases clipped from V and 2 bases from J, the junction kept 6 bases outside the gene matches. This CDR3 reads CASSAGTEGNQPQHF. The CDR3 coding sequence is TGTGCCAGCAGCGCCGGGACAGAGGGCAATCAGCCCCAGCATTTT.

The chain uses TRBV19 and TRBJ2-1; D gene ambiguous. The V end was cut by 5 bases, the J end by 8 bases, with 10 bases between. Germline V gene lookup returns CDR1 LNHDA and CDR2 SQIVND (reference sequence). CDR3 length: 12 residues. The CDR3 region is CASSPLGDEQFF. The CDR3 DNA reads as TGTGCCAGTAGTCCCCTAGGCGATGAGCAGTTCTTC.

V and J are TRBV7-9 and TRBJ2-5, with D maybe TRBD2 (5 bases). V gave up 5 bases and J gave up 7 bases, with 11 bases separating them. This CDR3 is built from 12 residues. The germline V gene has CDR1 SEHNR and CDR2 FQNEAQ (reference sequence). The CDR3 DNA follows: TGTGCCAGCAGCGCAGAGGGTGGGACCCAGTACTTC. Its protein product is CASSAEGGTQYF.

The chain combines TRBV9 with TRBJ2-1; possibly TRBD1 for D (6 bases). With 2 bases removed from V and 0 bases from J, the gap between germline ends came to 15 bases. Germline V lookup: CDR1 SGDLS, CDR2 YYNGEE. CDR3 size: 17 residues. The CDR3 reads CASSVFGDTSSYNEQFF. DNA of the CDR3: TGTGCCAGCAGCGTCTTCGGGGACACGAGCTCCTACAATGAGCAGTTCTTC.

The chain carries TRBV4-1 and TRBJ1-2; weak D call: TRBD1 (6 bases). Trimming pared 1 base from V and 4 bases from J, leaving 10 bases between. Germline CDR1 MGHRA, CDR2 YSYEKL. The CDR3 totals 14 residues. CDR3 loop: CASSQGQAFYGYTF. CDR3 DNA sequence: TGCGCCAGCAGCCAAGGACAGGCCTTCTATGGCTACACCTTC.

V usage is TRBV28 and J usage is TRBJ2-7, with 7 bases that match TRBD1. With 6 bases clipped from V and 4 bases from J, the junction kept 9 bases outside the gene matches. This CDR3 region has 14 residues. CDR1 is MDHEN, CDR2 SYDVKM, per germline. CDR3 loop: CASRPRDSKYEQYF. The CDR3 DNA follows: TGTGCCAGCAGGCCGAGGGACAGTAAATACGAGCAGTACTTC.

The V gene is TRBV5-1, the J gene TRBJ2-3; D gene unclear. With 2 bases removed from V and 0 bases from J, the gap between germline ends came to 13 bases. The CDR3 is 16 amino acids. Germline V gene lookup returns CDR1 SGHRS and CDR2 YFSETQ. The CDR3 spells CASSLRASSSTDTQYF. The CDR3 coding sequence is TGCGCCAGCAGCTTAAGGGCTTCCTCTAGCACAGATACGCAGTATTTT.

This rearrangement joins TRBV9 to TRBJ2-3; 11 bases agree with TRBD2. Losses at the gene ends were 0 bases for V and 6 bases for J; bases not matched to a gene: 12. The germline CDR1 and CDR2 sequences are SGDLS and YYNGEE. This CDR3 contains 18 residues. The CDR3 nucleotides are TGTGCCAGCAGCGTAGGTCCCGGACTAGCGGGCCGATTTGATACGCAGTATTTT. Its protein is CASSVGPGLAGRFDTQYF.

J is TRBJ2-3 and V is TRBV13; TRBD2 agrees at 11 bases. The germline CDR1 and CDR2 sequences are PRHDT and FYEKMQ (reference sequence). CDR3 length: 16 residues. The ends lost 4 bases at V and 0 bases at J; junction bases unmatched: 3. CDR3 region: CASSSRLAGSTDTQYF. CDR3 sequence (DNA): TGTGCCAGCAGCTCTCGACTAGCGGGAAGCACAGATACGCAGTATTTT.

The CDR3 reads CATTKPSKQGWYNEQFF. The CDR3 region has the DNA TGTGCCACCACGAAGCCCTCCAAACAGGGGTGGTACAATGAGCAGTTCTTC. The chain is built from TRBV2 and TRBJ2-1, with 7 bases aligning to TRBD1. Trimming took 10 bases from V and 4 from J; bases not matched to a gene: 19. CDR3 length: 17 residues. Germline V gene data show CDR1 as SNHLY and CDR2 as FYNNEI.

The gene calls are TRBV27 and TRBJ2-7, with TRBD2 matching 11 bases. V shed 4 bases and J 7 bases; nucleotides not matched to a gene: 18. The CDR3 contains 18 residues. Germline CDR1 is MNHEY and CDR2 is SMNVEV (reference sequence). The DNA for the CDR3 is TGTGCCAGCAGTTCGGGACATATGTTAACTAGCGGGAGTGGAGAGCAGTACTTC. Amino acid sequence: CASSSGHMLTSGSGEQYF.

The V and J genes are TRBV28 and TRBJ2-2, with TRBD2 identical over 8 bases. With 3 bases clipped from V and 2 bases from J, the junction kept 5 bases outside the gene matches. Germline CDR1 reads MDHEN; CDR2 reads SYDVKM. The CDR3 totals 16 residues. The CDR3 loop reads CASSFLSGDNTGELFF. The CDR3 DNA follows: TGTGCCAGCAGTTTTCTTAGCGGGGATAACACCGGGGAGCTGTTTTTT.

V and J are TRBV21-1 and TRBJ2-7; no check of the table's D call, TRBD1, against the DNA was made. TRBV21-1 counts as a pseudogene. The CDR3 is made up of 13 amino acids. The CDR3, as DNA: TGTGCCAGCAGCCCCCGGGACAGGGTAAGGAAGTACTTC. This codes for CASSPRDRVRKYF.

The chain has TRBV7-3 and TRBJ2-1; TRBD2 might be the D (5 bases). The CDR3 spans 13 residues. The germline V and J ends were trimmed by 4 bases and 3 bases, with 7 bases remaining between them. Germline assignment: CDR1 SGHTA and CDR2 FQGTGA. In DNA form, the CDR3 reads TGTGCCAGCAGCTCGAGCGGCTACAATGAGCAGTTCTTC. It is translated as CASSSSGYNEQFF. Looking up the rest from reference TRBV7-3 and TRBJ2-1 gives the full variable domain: GAGVSQTPSNKVTEKGKYVELRCDPISGHTALYWYRQSLGQGPEFLIYFQGTGAADDSGLPNDRFFAVRPEGSVSTLKIQRTERGDSAVYLCASSSSGYNEQFFGPGTRLTVL.

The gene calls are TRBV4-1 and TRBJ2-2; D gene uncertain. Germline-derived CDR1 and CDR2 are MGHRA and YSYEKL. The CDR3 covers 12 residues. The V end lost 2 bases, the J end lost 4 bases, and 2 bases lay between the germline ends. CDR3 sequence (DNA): TGCGCCAGCAGCCAAAGCACCGGGGAGCTGTTTTTT. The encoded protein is CASSQSTGELFF.

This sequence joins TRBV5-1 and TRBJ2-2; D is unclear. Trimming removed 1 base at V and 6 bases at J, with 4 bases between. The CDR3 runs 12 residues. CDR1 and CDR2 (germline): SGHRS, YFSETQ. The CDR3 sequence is CASSLIAGELFF. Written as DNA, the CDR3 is TGCGCCAGCAGCTTGATCGCCGGGGAGCTGTTTTTT.

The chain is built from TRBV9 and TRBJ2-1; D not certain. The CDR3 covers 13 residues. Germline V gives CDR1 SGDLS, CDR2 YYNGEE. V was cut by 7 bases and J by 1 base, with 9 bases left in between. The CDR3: CASGYRSYNEQFF. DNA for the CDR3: TGTGCCAGCGGGTATAGGTCCTACAATGAGCAGTTCTTC.

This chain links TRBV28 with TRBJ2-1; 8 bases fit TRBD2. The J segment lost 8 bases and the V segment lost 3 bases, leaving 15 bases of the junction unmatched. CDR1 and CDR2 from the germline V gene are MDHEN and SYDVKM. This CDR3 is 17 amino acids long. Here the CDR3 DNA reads TGTGCCAGCAGTTTTGGTGCGTTTGGCGGGAGGACCTATGAGCAGTTCTTC. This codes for CASSFGAFGGRTYEQFF.

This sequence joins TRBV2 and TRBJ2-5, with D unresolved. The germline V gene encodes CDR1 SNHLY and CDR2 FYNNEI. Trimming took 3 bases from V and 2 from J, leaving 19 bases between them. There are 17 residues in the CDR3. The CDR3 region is CASSDSVIGSLQETQYF. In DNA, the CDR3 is TGTGCCAGCAGTGATTCAGTTATCGGATCCTTACAAGAGACCCAGTACTTC. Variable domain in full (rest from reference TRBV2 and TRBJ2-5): EPEVTQTPSHQVTQMGQEVILRCVPISNHLYFYWYRQILGQKVEFLVSFYNNEISEKSEIFDDQFSVERPDGSNFTLKIRSTKLEDSAMYFCASSDSVIGSLQETQYFGPGTRLLVL.

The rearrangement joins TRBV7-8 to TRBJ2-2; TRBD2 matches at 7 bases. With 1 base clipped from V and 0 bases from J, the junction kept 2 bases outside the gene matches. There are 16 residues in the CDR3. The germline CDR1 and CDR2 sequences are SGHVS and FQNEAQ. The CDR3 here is CASSLGLAANTGELFF. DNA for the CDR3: TGTGCCAGCAGCTTAGGACTAGCAGCGAACACCGGGGAGCTGTTTTTT.

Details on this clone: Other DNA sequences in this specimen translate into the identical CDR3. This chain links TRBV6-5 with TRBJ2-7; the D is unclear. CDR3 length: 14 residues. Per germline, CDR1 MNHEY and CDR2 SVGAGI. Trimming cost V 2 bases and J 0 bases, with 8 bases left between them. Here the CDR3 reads CASSYGERSYEQYF. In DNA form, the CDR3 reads TGTGCCAGCAGTTACGGAGAGCGCTCCTACGAGCAGTACTTC.

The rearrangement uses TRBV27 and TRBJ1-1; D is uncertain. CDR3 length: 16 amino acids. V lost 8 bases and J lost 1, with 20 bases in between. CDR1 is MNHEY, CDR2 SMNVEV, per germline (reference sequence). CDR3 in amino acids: CASGPRTLSGNTEAFF. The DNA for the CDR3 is TGTGCCAGCGGCCCAAGGACTCTCTCGGGGAACACTGAAGCTTTCTTT.

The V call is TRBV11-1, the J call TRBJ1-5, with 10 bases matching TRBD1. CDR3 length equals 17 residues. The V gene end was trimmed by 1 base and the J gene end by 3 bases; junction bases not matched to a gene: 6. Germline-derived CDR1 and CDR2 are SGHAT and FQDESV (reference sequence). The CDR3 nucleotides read TGTGCCAGCAGCTTAGAAAAGGGGACAGGGGACAATCAGCCCCAGCATTTT. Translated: CASSLEKGTGDNQPQHF.

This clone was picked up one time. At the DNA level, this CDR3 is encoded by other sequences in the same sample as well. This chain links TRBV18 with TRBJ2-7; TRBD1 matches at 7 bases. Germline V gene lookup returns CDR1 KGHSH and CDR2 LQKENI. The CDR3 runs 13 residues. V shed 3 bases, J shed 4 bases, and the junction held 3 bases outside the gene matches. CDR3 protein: CASSPGTAYEQYF. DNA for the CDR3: TGTGCCAGCTCACCCGGGACAGCATACGAGCAGTACTTC.

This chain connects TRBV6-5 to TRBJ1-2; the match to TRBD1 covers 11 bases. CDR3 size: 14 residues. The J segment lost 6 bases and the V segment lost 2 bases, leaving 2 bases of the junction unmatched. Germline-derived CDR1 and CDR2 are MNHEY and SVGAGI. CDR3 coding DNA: TGTGCCAGCAGTTACGGACAGGGGGCCGATGGCTACACCTTC. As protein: CASSYGQGADGYTF.